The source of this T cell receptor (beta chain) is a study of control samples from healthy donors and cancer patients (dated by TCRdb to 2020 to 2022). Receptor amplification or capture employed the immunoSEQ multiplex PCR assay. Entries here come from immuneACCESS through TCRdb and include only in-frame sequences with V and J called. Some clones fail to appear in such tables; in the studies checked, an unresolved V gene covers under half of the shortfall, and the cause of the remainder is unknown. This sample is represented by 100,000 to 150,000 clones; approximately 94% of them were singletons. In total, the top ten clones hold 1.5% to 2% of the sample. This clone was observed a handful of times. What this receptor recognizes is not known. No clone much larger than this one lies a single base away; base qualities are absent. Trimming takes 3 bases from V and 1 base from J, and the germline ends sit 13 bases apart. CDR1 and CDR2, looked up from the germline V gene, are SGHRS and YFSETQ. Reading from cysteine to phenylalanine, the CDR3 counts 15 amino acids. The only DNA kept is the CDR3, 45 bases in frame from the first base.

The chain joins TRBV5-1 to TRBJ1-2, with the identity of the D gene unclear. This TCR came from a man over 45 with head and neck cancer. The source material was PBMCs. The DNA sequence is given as TGCGCCAGCAGCTCAGACTTCCCCCGTAACTATGGCTACACCTTC. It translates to CASSSDFPRNYGYTF.